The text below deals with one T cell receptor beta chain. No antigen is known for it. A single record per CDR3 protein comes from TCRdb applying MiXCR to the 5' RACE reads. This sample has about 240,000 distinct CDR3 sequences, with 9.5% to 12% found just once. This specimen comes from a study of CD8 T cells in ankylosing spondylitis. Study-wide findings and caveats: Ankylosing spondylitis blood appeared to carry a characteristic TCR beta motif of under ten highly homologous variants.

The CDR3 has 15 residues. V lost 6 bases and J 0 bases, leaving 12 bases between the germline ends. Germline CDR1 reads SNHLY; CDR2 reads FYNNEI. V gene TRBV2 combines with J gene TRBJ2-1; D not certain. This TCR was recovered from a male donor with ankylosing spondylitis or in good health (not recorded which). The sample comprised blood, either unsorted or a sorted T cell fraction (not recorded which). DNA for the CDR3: TGTGCCAGCAGGGTTTCGACGAGCTCCTACAATGAGCAGTTCTTC. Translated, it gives CASRVSTSSYNEQFF.